These 18 T cell receptor beta chains originate from one sample sequenced in a study of T cell responses to AZD1222 COVID-19 vaccine. Assay used: immunoSEQ multiplex PCR; TCRdb lists only in-frame clones, some missing. The sample gives about 120,000 clones, approximately 92% of which show up once; 4% to 5% is in the top ten. Sequenced here: peripheral blood, sampled 28 days after the second dose of the MenACWY control vaccine. Receptor source: an adult who received the MenACWY meningococcal vaccine as a control.

V usage is TRBV11-2 and J usage is TRBJ2-5; D may be TRBD2 (6 bases). The CDR3 totals 17 residues. The V end was cut by 5 bases, the J end by 2 bases, with 21 bases between. Per germline, CDR1 SGHAT and CDR2 FQNNGV. CDR3 bases: TGTGCCAGCAGCCCACACCCTGGCCAGGGAGGTCAAGAGACCCAGTACTTC. It specifies CASSPHPGQGGQETQYF. Looking up the rest from reference TRBV11-2 and TRBJ2-5 gives the full variable domain: EAGVAQSPRYKIIEKRQSVAFWCNPISGHATLYWYQQILGQGPKLLIQFQNNGVVDDSQLPKDRFSAERLKGVDSTLKIQPAKLEDSAVYLCASSPHPGQGGQETQYFGPGTRLLVL.

This clone was found once. CDR3 bases: TGTGCCAGCAGCTTGGCCGGGAACAATCAGCCCCAGCATTTT. This sequence encodes CASSLAGNNQPQHF. V and J are TRBV5-5 and TRBJ1-5; D is uncertain. Trimming pared 0 bases from V and 3 bases from J, leaving 7 bases between. This CDR3 is built from 14 residues. Germline V gives CDR1 SGHKS, CDR2 YYEKEE (reference sequence).

The chain employs TRBV2 and TRBJ2-7; TRBD1 matches at 9 bases. CDR1 and CDR2 from the germline V gene are SNHLY and FYNNEI. Trimming at V came to 6 bases and at J to 4 bases, leaving 7 bases not matched to a gene. This CDR3 contains 14 residues. In nucleotides, the CDR3 is TGTGCCAGCAGGGGACAGGGAAAGGGATACGAGCAGTACTTC. Amino acids: CASRGQGKGYEQYF.

The chain uses TRBV11-1 and TRBJ2-1; 12 bases map to TRBD2. CDR1 is SGHAT, CDR2 FQDESV, per germline (reference sequence). V gave up 6 bases and J gave up 3 bases; unmatched junction bases: 6. The CDR3 runs to 16 residues. Written as DNA, the CDR3 is TGTGCCAGCAGGGAAAGACTAGCGGGGGACTACAATGAGCAGTTCTTC. This encodes CASRERLAGDYNEQFF.

The chain employs TRBV7-9 and TRBJ2-5; 7 positions match TRBD1. CDR1 and CDR2 (germline): SEHNR, FQNEAQ (reference sequence). Unmatched junction bases numbered 11, after V lost 2 bases and J lost 2 bases. The CDR3 sequence is 17 residues long. CDR3 region: CASSLPEGTALQETQYF. CDR3 sequence (DNA): TGTGCCAGCAGCTTACCCGAGGGGACAGCCCTACAAGAGACCCAGTACTTC.

The gene calls are TRBV28 and TRBJ2-2; a possible D gene is TRBD2 (7 bases). The CDR3 sequence is 15 residues long. The germline V gene encodes CDR1 MDHEN and CDR2 SYDVKM. V was trimmed by 3 bases and J by 6 bases, leaving 14 bases between them. This CDR3 is CASSFSGGAAGELFF. The CDR3 region has the DNA TGTGCCAGCAGTTTCTCGGGGGGCGCGGCCGGGGAGCTGTTTTTT.

This sequence joins TRBV25-1 and TRBJ2-4, with TRBD1 as a possible D gene (6 bases). The ends were cut back, 9 bases at V and 1 base at J, with 13 bases in the middle. CDR1 is MGHDK and CDR2 is SYGVNS in the germline V gene. CDR3 length equals 14 residues. The CDR3: CASQGPGAKNIQYF. DNA for the CDR3: TGTGCCAGTCAGGGGCCCGGGGCCAAAAACATTCAGTACTTC.

The rearrangement links TRBV10-3 to TRBJ2-4; D is undetermined. The V and J ends lost 0 bases and 15 bases respectively, with 15 bases between them. Germline assignment: CDR1 ENHRY and CDR2 SYGVKD. CDR3 size: 13 residues. CDR3 nucleotides: TGTGCCATCAGTGAGTCGTTAGGGCCCAACCGGTACTTC. Translated: CAISESLGPNRYF.

This clone was recorded only once. The chain joins TRBV19 to TRBJ1-5; 8 bases are shared with TRBD1. From germline, CDR1 is LNHDA and CDR2 SQIVND (reference sequence). There are 15 residues in the CDR3. With V trimmed by 1 base and J by 6 bases, 5 bases remained unmatched. The CDR3 here is CASSIGTGLSQPQHF. Written as DNA, the CDR3 is TGTGCCAGTAGTATAGGGACAGGGTTAAGTCAGCCCCAGCATTTT. The entire variable domain, with the rest obtained from reference TRBV19 and TRBJ1-5, is as follows: DGGITQSPKYLFRKEGQNVTLSCEQNLNHDAMYWYRQDPGQGLRLIYYSQIVNDFQKGDIAEGYSVSREKKESFPLTVTSAQKNPTAFYLCASSIGTGLSQPQHFGDGTRLSIL.

The genes are TRBV6-2 or TRBV6-3 and TRBJ2-7, with 7 positions matching TRBD1. Germline CDR1 reads MNHEY; CDR2 reads SVGEGT. The CDR3 extends over 13 amino acids. The V gene end was trimmed by 6 bases and the J gene end by 2 bases; junction bases not matched to a gene: 4. The CDR3: CASSGQVTYEQYV. In nucleotides, the CDR3 is TGTGCCAGCAGCGGACAGGTCACCTACGAGCAGTACGTC.

V gene TRBV4-3 combines with J gene TRBJ2-2, with D unresolved. V was pared by 2 bases and J by 5 bases, with 0 bases between. Per the germline V gene, CDR1 is LGHNA and CDR2 is YSLEER. The CDR3 loop spans 11 amino acids. Here the CDR3 DNA reads TGCGCCAGCAGCCAAACCGGGGAGCTGTTTTTT. Its translation is CASSQTGELFF.

The chain uses TRBV19 and TRBJ1-1, with 7 bases matching TRBD1. The CDR3 has 14 amino acids. CDR1 and CDR2 (germline): LNHDA, SQIVND (reference sequence). With 5 bases clipped from V and 2 bases from J, the junction kept 5 bases outside the gene matches. Here the CDR3 DNA reads TGTGCCAGTAGTTCCCGGGACAGTAACACTGAAGCTTTCTTT. This sequence encodes CASSSRDSNTEAFF.

The chain recombines TRBV18 with TRBJ2-1; D gene unclear. The V end was cut by 3 bases, the J end by 8 bases, with 5 bases between. This CDR3 comprises 11 residues. Germline CDR1 reads KGHSH; CDR2 reads LQKENI. The CDR3 nucleotides are TGTGCCAGCTCACCCACCGATGAGCAGTTCTTC. Its protein product is CASSPTDEQFF.

This chain links TRBV5-1 with TRBJ2-6; a possible D gene is TRBD2 (5 bases). V lost 4 bases to trimming and J lost 0 bases, with 14 bases between them. Germline assignment: CDR1 SGHRS and CDR2 YFSETQ. The CDR3 has 17 residues. CDR3 protein: CASSPAGPNSGANVLTF. The CDR3 DNA reads as TGCGCCAGCAGCCCGGCGGGCCCAAACTCTGGGGCCAACGTCCTGACTTTC.

The rearrangement links TRBV5-4 to TRBJ2-2; the match to TRBD1 covers 8 bases. The CDR3 has 17 residues. Per the germline V gene, CDR1 is SGHNT and CDR2 is YYREEE (reference sequence). V was pared by 4 bases and J by 1 base, with 9 bases of the junction left unmatched. The CDR3 coding sequence is TGTGCCAGCAGCCCAGTGTCCGGGACAGGGAACACCGGGGAGCTGTTTTTT. Translated: CASSPVSGTGNTGELFF.

This sequence joins TRBV28 and TRBJ1-1; D is undetermined. V was clipped by 3 bases and J by 0 bases, with 20 bases between them. The CDR3 is 18 amino acids. Germline V gives CDR1 MDHEN, CDR2 SYDVKM. CDR3 residues: CASSFRPRRRALNTEAFF. The CDR3 DNA reads as TGTGCCAGCAGTTTTCGACCGAGACGGAGGGCCTTGAACACTGAAGCTTTCTTT.

This chain links TRBV28 with TRBJ2-3, with D maybe TRBD2 (6 bases). Germline V gene sequence: CDR1 MDHEN, CDR2 SYDVKM. Between the trimmed V and J ends, which lost 2 bases and 6 bases, there was a span of 12 bases. The CDR3 spans 14 residues. This CDR3 is CASSLRGSKDTQYF. CDR3 nucleotide sequence: TGTGCCAGCAGTTTACGGGGGTCTAAGGATACGCAGTATTTT. The full variable domain, completed using reference TRBV28 and TRBJ2-3, is DVKVTQSSRYLVKRTGEKVFLECVQDMDHENMFWYRQDPGLGLRLIYFSYDVKMKEKGDIPEGYSVSREKKERFSLILESASTNQTSMYLCASSLRGSKDTQYFGPGTRLTVL.

J is TRBJ1-5 and V is TRBV6-5, with D hard to call. CDR3 length equals 14 residues. The V and J ends lost 4 bases and 3 bases respectively, with 10 bases between them. Germline CDR1 is MNHEY and CDR2 is SVGAGI. DNA of the CDR3: TGTGCCAGCAGTTGGGTGTTTGCCAATCAGCCCCAGCATTTT. As protein: CASSWVFANQPQHF.